The 24 T cell receptor beta chains below were found in one sample sequenced in a study of a mutant IDH1 vaccine in newly diagnosed glioma. No antigen has been assigned to these receptors. The repertoire was sequenced with immunoSEQ multiplex PCR; TCRdb's copy has only in-frame clones and lacks some. This table holds fewer than 65,000 clones, about 81% found once. Indicated time point: week 5, during vaccination. Every single dose of the vaccine, 300 ug of mutant IDH1 20-mer peptide, came with topical imiquimod. The source was PBMCs, collected from a glioma patient whose treatment included an IDH1 peptide vaccine. The receptor set was obtained from a man under 40 with glioma.

The rearrangement joins TRBV11-2 to TRBJ1-6, with D maybe TRBD1 (5 bases). Trimming took off 1 base at V and 4 bases at J, with 5 bases between the two ends. Germline V gives CDR1 SGHAT, CDR2 FQNNGV. The CDR3 runs 14 residues. CDR3 protein: CASSLAGYNSPLHF. CDR3 DNA: TGTGCCAGCAGCTTAGCAGGGTATAATTCACCCCTCCACTTT. Looking up the rest from reference TRBV11-2 and TRBJ1-6 gives the full variable domain: EAGVAQSPRYKIIEKRQSVAFWCNPISGHATLYWYQQILGQGPKLLIQFQNNGVVDDSQLPKDRFSAERLKGVDSTLKIQPAKLEDSAVYLCASSLAGYNSPLHFGNGTRLTVT.

The J gene is TRBJ1-1, the V gene TRBV5-6; 7 bases map to TRBD1. From germline, CDR1 is SGHDT and CDR2 YYEEEE. This CDR3 comprises 14 residues. Trimming cost V 1 base and J 5 bases; bases outside gene matches: 5. CDR3 residues: CASSLRGGRTEAFF. CDR3 sequence (DNA): TGTGCCAGCAGCTTGCGAGGGGGCAGGACTGAAGCTTTCTTT.

The V and J genes are TRBV4-2 and TRBJ2-3, with D tentatively TRBD1 or TRBD2 (7 bases each). The germline V and J ends were trimmed by 6 bases and 4 bases, with 17 bases remaining between them. The V gene's germline CDR1 is LGHNA and CDR2 YNFKEQ. This CDR3 has 15 residues. The CDR3 nucleotides read TGTGCCAGCAGTCTTGACAGGGAGGGCTCAGATACGCAGTATTTT. This sequence encodes CASSLDREGSDTQYF.

There are a few counts of this clone. This CDR3 reads CASSLGDITNTEAFF. CDR3 nucleotides: TGCGCCAGCAGCTTGGGGGACATAACGAACACTGAAGCTTTCTTT. The gene calls are TRBV5-1 and TRBJ1-1, with a weak D call TRBD1 (6 bases). Germline loops: CDR1 SGHRS, CDR2 YFSETQ. There are 15 residues in the CDR3. V dropped 0 bases and J dropped 1 base, with 10 bases sitting between them.

The CDR3 is CASSDHLGTSGETQYF. Written as DNA, the CDR3 is TGCGCCAGCAGTGATCATCTCGGGACTAGCGGTGAGACCCAGTACTTC. The J gene is TRBJ2-5, the V gene TRBV10-1; TRBD2 aligns across 11 bases. This CDR3 has 16 residues. The germline V gene encodes CDR1 WNHNN and CDR2 SYGVQD (reference sequence). V was pared by 3 bases and J by 5 bases, with 8 bases of the junction left unmatched.

This rearrangement joins TRBV19 to TRBJ1-2, with 7 bases matching TRBD1. V shed 4 bases, J shed 5 bases, and the junction held 13 bases outside the gene matches. The CDR3 spans 16 residues. Germline CDR1 and CDR2: LNHDA and SQIVND (reference sequence). CDR3 residues: CASSRRDRAFLYGYTF. CDR3 DNA: TGTGCCAGTAGTAGACGGGACAGAGCCTTTCTATATGGCTACACCTTC. Based on the CDR3 plus reference TRBV19 and TRBJ1-2, the full variable domain is DGGITQSPKYLFRKEGQNVTLSCEQNLNHDAMYWYRQDPGQGLRLIYYSQIVNDFQKGDIAEGYSVSREKKESFPLTVTSAQKNPTAFYLCASSRRDRAFLYGYTFGSGTRLTVV.

This sequence joins TRBV2 and TRBJ2-2; D is perhaps TRBD1 or TRBD2 (5 bases each). The CDR3 extends over 16 amino acids. The germline gives CDR1 SNHLY, CDR2 FYNNEI. The germline V and J ends were trimmed by 6 bases and 4 bases, with 18 bases remaining between them. The CDR3 sequence: CASSYIEAGTTGELFF. CDR3 DNA: TGTGCCAGCAGCTACATCGAGGCCGGGACCACCGGGGAGCTGTTTTTT. Variable domain in full (rest from reference TRBV2 and TRBJ2-2): EPEVTQTPSHQVTQMGQEVILRCVPISNHLYFYWYRQILGQKVEFLVSFYNNEISEKSEIFDDQFSVERPDGSNFTLKIRSTKLEDSAMYFCASSYIEAGTTGELFFGEGSRLTVL.

The V call is TRBV7-9, the J call TRBJ2-5; D is undetermined. Germline loops: CDR1 SEHNR, CDR2 FQNEAQ (reference sequence). The CDR3 runs 13 residues. Trimming took off 2 bases at V and 5 bases at J, with 9 bases between the two ends. CDR3 region: CASSLSQTETQYF. DNA for the CDR3: TGTGCCAGCAGCTTAAGCCAAACGGAGACCCAGTACTTC.

This chain joins TRBV19 and TRBJ1-5; D possibly corresponds to TRBD1 (5 bases). Germline V gene lookup returns CDR1 LNHDA and CDR2 SQIVND (reference sequence). Trimming shortened V by 3 bases and J by 2 bases, and 11 bases separated the two germline ends. The CDR3 has 15 residues. The CDR3 coding sequence is TGTGCCAGTAGTATGGGGGTAGGGCGCAATCAGCCCCAGCATTTT. Translated, it gives CASSMGVGRNQPQHF. The variable domain in full, completed from reference TRBV19 and TRBJ1-5, reads DGGITQSPKYLFRKEGQNVTLSCEQNLNHDAMYWYRQDPGQGLRLIYYSQIVNDFQKGDIAEGYSVSREKKESFPLTVTSAQKNPTAFYLCASSMGVGRNQPQHFGDGTRLSIL.

V is TRBV15 and J is TRBJ2-5, with D possibly TRBD1 on 5 matching bases. The CDR3 runs 16 residues. Trimming pared 2 bases from V and 2 bases from J, leaving 15 bases between. Germline V CDR1 and CDR2: LNHNV, YYDKDF (reference sequence). In DNA, the CDR3 is TGTGCCACCAGCAGAAGAGGACACTTAGTGCAAGAGACCCAGTACTTC. Its translation is CATSRRGHLVQETQYF.

The chain recombines TRBV27 with TRBJ2-3, with TRBD2 matching 9 bases. The CDR3 consists of 15 residues. J was trimmed by 5 bases and V by 3 bases; bases with no gene match: 6. Germline lookup yields CDR1 MNHEY and CDR2 SMNVEV (reference sequence). CDR3: CASSLGLAGIDTQYF. The CDR3 nucleotides read TGTGCCAGCAGTTTGGGGCTAGCGGGGATAGATACGCAGTATTTT.

This chain uses TRBV7-9 with TRBJ1-1; tentative D call: TRBD1 (5 bases). CDR3 size: 18 residues. V was pared by 2 bases and J by 0 bases, with 19 bases between. Germline loops: CDR1 SEHNR, CDR2 FQNEAQ (reference sequence). The CDR3 here is CASSLSAGSGIMNTEAFF. CDR3 bases: TGTGCCAGCAGCTTATCTGCAGGGTCCGGTATTATGAACACTGAAGCTTTCTTT.

V and J are TRBV6-5 and TRBJ1-6, with D perhaps matching TRBD1 (6 bases). Germline V gene lookup returns CDR1 MNHEY and CDR2 SVGAGI. CDR3 length: 16 residues. V lost 0 bases, J lost 9 bases, and 15 bases lay in between. In nucleotides, the CDR3 is TGTGCCAGCAGTTACTCCGAACAGGGTTTTGGTTCACCCCTCCACTTT. As protein: CASSYSEQGFGSPLHF.

The table lists this clone with a few counts. This rearrangement joins TRBV5-6 to TRBJ1-1; 8 bases line up with TRBD1. Trimming took 3 bases from V and 3 from J; bases not matched to a gene: 4. Per the germline V gene, CDR1 is SGHDT and CDR2 is YYEEEE. CDR3 length equals 14 residues. The chain's CDR3 is CASSSTGEDTEAFF. As DNA, the CDR3 is TGTGCCAGCAGCTCGACAGGGGAAGACACTGAAGCTTTCTTT.

The rearrangement links TRBV11-3 to TRBJ2-1, with D possibly being TRBD1 (5 bases). Per germline, CDR1 SGHNT and CDR2 YENEEA. This CDR3 is built from 17 residues. V was pared by 1 base and J by 0 bases, with 13 bases between. CDR3 in amino acids: CASSLARTPSSYNEQFF. CDR3 coding DNA: TGTGCCAGCAGCTTAGCCCGGACACCGAGCTCCTACAATGAGCAGTTCTTC.

The chain couples TRBV25-1 to TRBJ1-6; D not resolved. V gave up 2 bases and J gave up 10 bases, with 9 bases separating them. This CDR3 is built from 13 residues. Germline loops: CDR1 MGHDK, CDR2 SYGVNS. The CDR3 loop reads CASSELRGSPLHF. CDR3 coding DNA: TGTGCCAGCAGTGAACTCAGAGGCTCACCCCTCCACTTT.

The chain employs TRBV9 and TRBJ1-2; 9 positions agree with TRBD1. The germline V gene encodes CDR1 SGDLS and CDR2 YYNGEE. With V trimmed by 3 bases and J by 3 bases, 9 bases remained unmatched. This CDR3 is 16 amino acids long. The CDR3 spells CASSAGGQGNYYGYTF. The CDR3 region has the DNA TGTGCCAGCAGCGCAGGGGGACAGGGCAATTACTATGGCTACACCTTC. The full variable domain, its missing parts supplied by reference TRBV9 and TRBJ1-2, is DSGVTQTPKHLITATGQRVTLRCSPRSGDLSVYWYQQSLDQGLQFLIQYYNGEERAKGNILERFSAQQFPDLHSELNLSSLELGDSALYFCASSAGGQGNYYGYTFGSGTRLTVV.

The table lists this clone with a few counts. The V gene is TRBV2, the J gene TRBJ1-5; TRBD1 matches at 8 bases. The CDR3 runs 13 residues. Germline CDR1 and CDR2: SNHLY and FYNNEI. With V trimmed by 8 bases and J by 10 bases, 10 bases remained unmatched. CDR3 in DNA: TGTGCCAGCGAAGGGACAGGACTTTCACCCCAGCATTTT. Protein product: CASEGTGLSPQHF.

This chain links TRBV29-1 with TRBJ2-5; D tentatively fits TRBD1 or TRBD2 (5 bases each). The CDR3 runs to 10 residues. V lost 4 bases to trimming and J lost 5 bases, with 5 bases between them. Germline-derived CDR1 and CDR2 are SQVTM and ANQGSEA. CDR3 DNA: TGCAGCGTTGGGGGGGAGACCCAGTACTTC. Encoded protein: CSVGGETQYF.

The rearrangement links TRBV7-6 to TRBJ1-4; D remains ambiguous. The germline V and J ends were trimmed by 3 bases and 5 bases, with 13 bases remaining between them. The V gene's germline CDR1 is SGHVS and CDR2 FNYEAQ. This CDR3 spans 15 amino acids. CDR3 sequence reads: CASSLTPGANEKLFF. Here the CDR3 DNA reads TGTGCCAGCAGCTTGACCCCGGGAGCGAATGAAAAACTGTTTTTT. The variable domain in full, with the rest retrieved from reference TRBV7-6 and TRBJ1-4, is GAGVSQSPRYKVTKRGQDVALRCDPISGHVSLYWYRQALGQGPEFLTYFNYEAQQDKSGLPNDRFSAERPEGSISTLTIQRTEQRDSAMYRCASSLTPGANEKLFFGSGTQLSVL.

This chain joins TRBV28 and TRBJ2-1, with 12 bases identical to TRBD2. The junction had 1 base not matched to a gene; V was cut back by 5 bases and J by 2 bases. Per germline, CDR1 MDHEN and CDR2 SYDVKM. CDR3 length equals 15 residues. CDR3 DNA sequence: TGTGCCAGCAGTGCTAGCGGGGGGGCCTACAATGAGCAGTTCTTC. It translates to CASSASGGAYNEQFF.

The DNA for the CDR3 is TGCAGCGTTGAGGGGTCTAGTGGGGGCGAGCAGTACTTC. The encoded protein is CSVEGSSGGEQYF. The chain carries TRBV29-1 and TRBJ2-7; tentatively, D is TRBD1 or TRBD2 (5 bases each). V lost 3 bases to trimming and J lost 6 bases, with 15 bases between them. Germline CDR1 and CDR2: SQVTM and ANQGSEA. The CDR3 contains 13 residues.

The J gene is TRBJ2-4, the V gene TRBV19; D is undetermined. CDR1 is LNHDA and CDR2 is SQIVND in the germline V gene (reference sequence). Trimming left V 0 bases short and J 0 bases short, with 0 bases between. The CDR3 sequence is 13 residues long. The DNA for the CDR3 is TGTGCCAGTAGTATAGAAGCCAAAAACATTCAGTACTTC. Translated, it gives CASSIEAKNIQYF.

Only one count was recorded for this clone. The junction and the germline gene differ at one end; a read error may be behind it. As DNA, the CDR3 is TGTGTCATCAGTGAACGAGGGGCGGACTACGAGCAGTACTTC. The encoded protein is CVISERGADYEQYF. V gene TRBV10-3 combines with J gene TRBJ2-7, with D possibly being TRBD1 or TRBD2 (5 bases each). In germline, CDR1 is ENHRY, CDR2 SYGVKD. This CDR3 has 14 residues.